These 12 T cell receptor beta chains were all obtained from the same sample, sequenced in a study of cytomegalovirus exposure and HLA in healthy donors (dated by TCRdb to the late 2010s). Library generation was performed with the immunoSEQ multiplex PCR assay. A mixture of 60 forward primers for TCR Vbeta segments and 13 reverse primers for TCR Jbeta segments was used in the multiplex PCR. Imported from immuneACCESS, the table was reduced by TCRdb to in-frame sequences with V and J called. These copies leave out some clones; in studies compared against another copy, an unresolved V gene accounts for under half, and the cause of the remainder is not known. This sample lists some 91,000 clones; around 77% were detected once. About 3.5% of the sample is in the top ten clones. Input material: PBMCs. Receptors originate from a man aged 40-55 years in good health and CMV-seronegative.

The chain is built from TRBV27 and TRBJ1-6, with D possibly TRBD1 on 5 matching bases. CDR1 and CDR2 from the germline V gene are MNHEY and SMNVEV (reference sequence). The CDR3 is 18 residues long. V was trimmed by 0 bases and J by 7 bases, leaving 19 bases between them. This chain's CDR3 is CASSLSFQGPLLNSPLHF. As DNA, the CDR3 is TGTGCCAGCAGTTTATCGTTCCAGGGCCCACTCTTAAATTCACCCCTCCACTTT.

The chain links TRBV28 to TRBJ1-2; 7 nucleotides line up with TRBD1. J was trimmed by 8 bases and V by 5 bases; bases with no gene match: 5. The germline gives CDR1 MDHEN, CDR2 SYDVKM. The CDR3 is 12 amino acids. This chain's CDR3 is CASSGQVYGYTF. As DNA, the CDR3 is TGTGCCAGCAGTGGACAGGTCTACGGCTACACCTTC.

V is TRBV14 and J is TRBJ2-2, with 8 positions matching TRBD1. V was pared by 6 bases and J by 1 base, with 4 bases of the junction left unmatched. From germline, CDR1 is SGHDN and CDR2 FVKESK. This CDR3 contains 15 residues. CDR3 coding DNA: TGTGCCAGCAGTCCAGGGACAGGGAACACCGGGGAGCTGTTTTTT. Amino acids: CASSPGTGNTGELFF.

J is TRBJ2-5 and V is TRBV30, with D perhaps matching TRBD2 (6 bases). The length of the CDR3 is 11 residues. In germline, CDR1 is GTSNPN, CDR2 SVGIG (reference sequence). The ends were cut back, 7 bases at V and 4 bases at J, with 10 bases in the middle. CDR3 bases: TGTGCCTTGGAGGGCCGAGAGACCCAGTACTTC. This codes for CALEGRETQYF.

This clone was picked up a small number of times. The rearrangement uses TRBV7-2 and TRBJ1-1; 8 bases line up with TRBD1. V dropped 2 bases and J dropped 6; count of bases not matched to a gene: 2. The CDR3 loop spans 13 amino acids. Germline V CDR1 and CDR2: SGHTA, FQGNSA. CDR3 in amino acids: CASSLQGASEAFF. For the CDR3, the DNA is TGTGCCAGCAGCTTACAGGGGGCCTCTGAAGCTTTCTTT.

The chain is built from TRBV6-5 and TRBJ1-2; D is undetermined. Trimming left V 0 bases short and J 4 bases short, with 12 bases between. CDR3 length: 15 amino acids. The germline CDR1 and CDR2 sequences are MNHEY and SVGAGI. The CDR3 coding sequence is TGTGCCAGCAGTTACTCGAAAGGATACAGCTATGGCTACACCTTC. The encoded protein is CASSYSKGYSYGYTF.

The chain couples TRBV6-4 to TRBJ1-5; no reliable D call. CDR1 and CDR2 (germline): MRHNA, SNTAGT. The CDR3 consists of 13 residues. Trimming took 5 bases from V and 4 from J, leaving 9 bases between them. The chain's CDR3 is CASSMGRNQPQHF. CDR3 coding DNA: TGTGCCAGCAGTATGGGGAGAAATCAGCCCCAGCATTTT.

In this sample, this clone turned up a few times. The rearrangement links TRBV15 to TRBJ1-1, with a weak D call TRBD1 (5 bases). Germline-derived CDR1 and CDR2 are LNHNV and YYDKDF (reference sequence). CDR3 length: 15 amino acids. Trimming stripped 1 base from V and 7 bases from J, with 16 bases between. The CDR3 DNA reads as TGTGCCACCAGCAGAGGGGGCACGGGTATAAATGAAGCTTTCTTT. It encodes CATSRGGTGINEAFF.

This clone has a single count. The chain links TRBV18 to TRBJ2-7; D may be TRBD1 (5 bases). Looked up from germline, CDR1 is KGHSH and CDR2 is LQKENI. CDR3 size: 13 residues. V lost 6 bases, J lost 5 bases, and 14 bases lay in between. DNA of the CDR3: TGTGCCAGCTCGCCCGTAGGGGCGCACGAGCAGTACTTC. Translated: CASSPVGAHEQYF. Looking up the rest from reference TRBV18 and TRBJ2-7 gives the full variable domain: NAGVMQNPRHLVRRRGQEARLRCSPMKGHSHVYWYRQLPEEGLKFMVYLQKENIIDESGMPKERFSAEFPKEGPSILRIQQVVRGDSAAYFCASSPVGAHEQYFGPGTRLTVT.

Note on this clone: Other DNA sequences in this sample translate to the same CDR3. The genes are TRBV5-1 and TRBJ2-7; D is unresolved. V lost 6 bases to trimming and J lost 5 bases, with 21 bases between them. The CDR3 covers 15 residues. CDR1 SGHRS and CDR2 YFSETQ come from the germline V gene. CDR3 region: CASKRTSLYPNEQYF. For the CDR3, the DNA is TGCGCCAGCAAACGTACATCACTATATCCGAACGAGCAGTACTTC.

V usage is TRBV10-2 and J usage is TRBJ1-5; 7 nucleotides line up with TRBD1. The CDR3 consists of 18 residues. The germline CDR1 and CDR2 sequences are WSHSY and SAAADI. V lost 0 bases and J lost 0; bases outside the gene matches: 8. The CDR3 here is CASSESSGGLYSNQPQHF. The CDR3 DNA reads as TGCGCCAGCAGTGAGTCCTCAGGGGGGCTTTATAGCAATCAGCCCCAGCATTTT.

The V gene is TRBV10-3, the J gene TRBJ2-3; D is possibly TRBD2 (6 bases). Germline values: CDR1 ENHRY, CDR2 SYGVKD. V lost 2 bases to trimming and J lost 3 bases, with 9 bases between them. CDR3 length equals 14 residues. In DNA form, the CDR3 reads TGTGCCATCAGTGAGGGGAGGTCGACAGATACGCAGTATTTT. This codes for CAISEGRSTDTQYF.